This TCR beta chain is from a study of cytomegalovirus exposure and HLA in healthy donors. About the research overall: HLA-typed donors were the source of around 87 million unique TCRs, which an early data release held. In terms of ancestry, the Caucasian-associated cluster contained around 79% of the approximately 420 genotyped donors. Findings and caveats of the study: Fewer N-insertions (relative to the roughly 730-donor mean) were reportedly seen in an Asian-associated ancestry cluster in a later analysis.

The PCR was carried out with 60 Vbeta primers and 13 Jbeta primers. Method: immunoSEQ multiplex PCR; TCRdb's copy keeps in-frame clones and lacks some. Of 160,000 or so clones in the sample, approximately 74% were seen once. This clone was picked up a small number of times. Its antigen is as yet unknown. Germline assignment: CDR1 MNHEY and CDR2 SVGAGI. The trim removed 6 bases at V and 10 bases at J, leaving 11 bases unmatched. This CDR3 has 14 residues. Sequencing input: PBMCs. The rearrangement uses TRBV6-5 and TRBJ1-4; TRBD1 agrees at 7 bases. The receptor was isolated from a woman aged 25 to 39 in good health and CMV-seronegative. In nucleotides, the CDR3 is TGTGCCAGCAGCCGTGACAGGGAAGGAGGAAAACTGTTTTTT. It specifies CASSRDREGGKLFF.